This T cell receptor (beta chain) was sequenced during a study of T cells in Graves' hyperthyroidism and ophthalmopathy. Trimming shortened V by 6 bases and J by 7 bases, and 18 bases separated the two germline ends. Germline V CDR1 and CDR2: SGHTA, FQGNSA. The CDR3 is 15 residues long. Study-wide results and limits: Blood samples included most of the expanded thyroid clonotypes exceeding 0.001. Prediction of ophthalmopathy progression came a median around 7.1 months pre-onset.

Uncontrolled infection, other autoimmune disease, pregnancy or lactation barred patients from enrollment. The diagnostic basis comprised clinical symptoms, serum thyroxine and TRAb, thyroid ultrasound and orbital computed tomography. Remarks on this clonotype: Its cognate antigen is unknown.

Amplification of TCR beta CDR3 regions was performed using RNA transcripts as template. The primer set for the first-round RT-PCR of the TCR CDR3 was HTBI. One entry per CDR3 protein, called by TCRdb with MiXCR from the multiplex PCR reads. This table has 540,000 or so distinct CDR3 sequences, 40% to 55% appearing once. This clonotype was obtained from an adult woman with Graves' disease, either hyperthyroidism or ophthalmopathy (not recorded which). The material sequenced was peripheral blood or thyroid tissue (not recorded which). The chain is built from TRBV7-2 and TRBJ2-2; possible D gene TRBD1, 6 bases. CDR3 sequence reads: CASRSRDTHIGELFF. DNA for the CDR3: TGTGCCAGCAGAAGCCGGGACACCCACATCGGGGAGCTGTTTTTT.